This T cell receptor beta chain was recovered during a study of early T cells in non-severe SARS-CoV-2 infection. Whole-study context: Alpha and beta chains were unpaired, from unsorted whole-blood bulk RNA.

Study outcomes and limitations: VDJdb matches were skewed toward anti-spike CD8 T cell responses.

CDR3 length: 13 residues. Germline CDR1 and CDR2: SQVTM and ANQGSEA. The V segment lost 6 bases and the J segment 6 bases; nucleotides outside the gene matches: 6. The table lists this clonotype with a few counts. The target antigen is unknown. Researchers tagged individual cDNA molecules with unique molecular identifiers. TCRdb reprocessed the 5' RACE reads via MiXCR and lists one record per CDR3 protein. The sample records roughly 70,000 distinct CDR3 sequences, less than 20% being singletons. This sample comprised whole blood, obtained at baseline. The TCR comes from an adult who was a healthcare worker with PCR-confirmed SARS-CoV-2 infection or an uninfected control (not recorded which). The chain joins TRBV29-1 to TRBJ2-5, with 11 bases aligning to TRBD1. CDR3 DNA sequence: TGCAGCGTCCGAGGGACAGGGGGGAAGACCCAGTACTTC. It translates to CSVRGTGGKTQYF.